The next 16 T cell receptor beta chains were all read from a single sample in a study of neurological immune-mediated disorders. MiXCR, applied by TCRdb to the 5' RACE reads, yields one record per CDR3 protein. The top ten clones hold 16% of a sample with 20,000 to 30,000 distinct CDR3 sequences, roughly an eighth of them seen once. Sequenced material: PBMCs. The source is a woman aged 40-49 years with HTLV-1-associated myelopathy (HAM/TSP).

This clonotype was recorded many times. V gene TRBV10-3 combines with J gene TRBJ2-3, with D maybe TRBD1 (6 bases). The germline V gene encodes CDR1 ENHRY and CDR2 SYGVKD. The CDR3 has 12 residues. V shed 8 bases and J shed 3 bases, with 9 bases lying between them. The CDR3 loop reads CAIGQRTDTQYF. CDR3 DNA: TGTGCCATCGGACAGAGGACAGATACGCAGTATTTT.

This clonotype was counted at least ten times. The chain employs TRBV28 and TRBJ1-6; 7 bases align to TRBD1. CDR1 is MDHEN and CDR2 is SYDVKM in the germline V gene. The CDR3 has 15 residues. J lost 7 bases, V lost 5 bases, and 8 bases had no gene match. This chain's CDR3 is CASSPSNRGNSPLHF. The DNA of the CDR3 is TGTGCCAGCAGTCCCTCGAACAGGGGCAATTCACCCCTCCACTTT.

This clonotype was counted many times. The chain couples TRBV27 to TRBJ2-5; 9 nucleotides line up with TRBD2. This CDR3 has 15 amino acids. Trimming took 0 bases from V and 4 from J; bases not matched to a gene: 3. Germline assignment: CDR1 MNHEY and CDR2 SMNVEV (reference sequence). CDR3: CASSLSRGGRETQYF. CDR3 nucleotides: TGTGCCAGCAGTTTATCGCGGGGGGGACGAGAGACCCAGTACTTC.

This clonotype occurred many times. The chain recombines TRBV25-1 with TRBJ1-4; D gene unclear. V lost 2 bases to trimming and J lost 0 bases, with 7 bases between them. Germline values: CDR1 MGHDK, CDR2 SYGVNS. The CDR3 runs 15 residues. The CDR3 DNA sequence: TGTGCCAGCAGTGAAACTCGGCCAACTAATGAAAAACTGTTTTTT. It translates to CASSETRPTNEKLFF.

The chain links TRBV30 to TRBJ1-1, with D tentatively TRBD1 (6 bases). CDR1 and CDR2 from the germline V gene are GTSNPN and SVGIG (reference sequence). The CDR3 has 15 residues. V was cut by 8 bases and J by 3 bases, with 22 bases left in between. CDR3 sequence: CAGFPTRGADTEAFF. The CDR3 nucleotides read TGTGCCGGATTCCCGACCCGGGGGGCGGACACTGAAGCTTTCTTT.

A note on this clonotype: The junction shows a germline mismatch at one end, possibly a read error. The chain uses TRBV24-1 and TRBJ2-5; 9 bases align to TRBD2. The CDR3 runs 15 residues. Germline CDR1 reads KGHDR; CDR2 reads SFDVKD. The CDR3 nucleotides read TGTGCCACCAGTGATATGCGGGGGGGAGGCGAGAGCCAGTACTTC. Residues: CATSDMRGGGESQYF.

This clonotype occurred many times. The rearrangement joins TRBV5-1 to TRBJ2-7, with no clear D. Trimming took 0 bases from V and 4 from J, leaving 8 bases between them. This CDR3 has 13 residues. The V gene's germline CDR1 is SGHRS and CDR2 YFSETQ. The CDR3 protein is CASSLGSLYEQYF. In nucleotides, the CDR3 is TGCGCCAGCAGCTTGGGTAGCTTATACGAGCAGTACTTC. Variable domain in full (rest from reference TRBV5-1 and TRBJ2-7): KAGVTQTPRYLIKTRGQQVTLSCSPISGHRSVSWYQQTPGQGLQFLFEYFSETQRNKGNFPGRFSGRQFSNSRSEMNVSTLELGDSALYLCASSLGSLYEQYFGPGTRLTVT.

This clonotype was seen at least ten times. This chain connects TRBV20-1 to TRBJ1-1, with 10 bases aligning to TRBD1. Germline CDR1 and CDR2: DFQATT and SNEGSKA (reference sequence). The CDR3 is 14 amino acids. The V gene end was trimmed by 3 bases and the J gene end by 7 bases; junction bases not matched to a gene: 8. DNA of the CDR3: TGCAGTGCTAGGGGTCCCGGGACAGGGGTTGAAGCTTTCTTT. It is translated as CSARGPGTGVEAFF.

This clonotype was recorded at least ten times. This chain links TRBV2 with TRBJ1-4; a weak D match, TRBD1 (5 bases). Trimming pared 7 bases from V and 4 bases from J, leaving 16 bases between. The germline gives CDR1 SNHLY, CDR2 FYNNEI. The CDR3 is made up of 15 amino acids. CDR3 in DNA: TGTGCCAGCATAAGGACAAATAGAATTAATGAAAAACTGTTTTTT. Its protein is CASIRTNRINEKLFF.

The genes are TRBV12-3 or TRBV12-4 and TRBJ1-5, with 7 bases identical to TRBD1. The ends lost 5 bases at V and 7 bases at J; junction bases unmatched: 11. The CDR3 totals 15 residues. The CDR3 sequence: CASSEQGSIGQPQHF. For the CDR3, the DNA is TGTGCCAGCAGTGAACAGGGGTCCATTGGACAGCCCCAGCATTTT.

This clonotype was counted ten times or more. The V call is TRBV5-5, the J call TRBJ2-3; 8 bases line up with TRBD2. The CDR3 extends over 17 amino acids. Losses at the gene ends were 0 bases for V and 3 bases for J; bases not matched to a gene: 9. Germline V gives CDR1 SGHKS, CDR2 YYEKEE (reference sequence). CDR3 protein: CASSLAQGLDLTDTQYF. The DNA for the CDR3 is TGTGCCAGCAGCTTGGCACAGGGACTAGATTTAACAGATACGCAGTATTTT.

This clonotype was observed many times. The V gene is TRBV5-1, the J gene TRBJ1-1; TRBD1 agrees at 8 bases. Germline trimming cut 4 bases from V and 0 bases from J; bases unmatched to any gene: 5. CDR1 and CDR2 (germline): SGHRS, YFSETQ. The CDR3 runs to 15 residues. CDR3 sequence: CASSPRTGMNTEAFF. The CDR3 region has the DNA TGCGCCAGCAGCCCAAGGACAGGGATGAACACTGAAGCTTTCTTT.

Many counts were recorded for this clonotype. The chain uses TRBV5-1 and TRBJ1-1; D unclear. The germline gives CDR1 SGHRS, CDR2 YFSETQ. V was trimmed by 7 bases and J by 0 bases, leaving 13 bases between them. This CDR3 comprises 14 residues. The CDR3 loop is CASHKRVMNTEAFF. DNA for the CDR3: TGCGCCAGCCATAAACGGGTCATGAACACTGAAGCTTTCTTT.

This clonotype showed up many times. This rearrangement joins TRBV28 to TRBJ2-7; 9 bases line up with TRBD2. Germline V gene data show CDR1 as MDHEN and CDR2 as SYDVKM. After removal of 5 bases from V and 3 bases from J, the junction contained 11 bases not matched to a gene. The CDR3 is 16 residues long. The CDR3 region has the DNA TGTGCCAGCAGTCCCGCCGGGCTAGCGGGGAACTACGAGCAGTACTTC. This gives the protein CASSPAGLAGNYEQYF.

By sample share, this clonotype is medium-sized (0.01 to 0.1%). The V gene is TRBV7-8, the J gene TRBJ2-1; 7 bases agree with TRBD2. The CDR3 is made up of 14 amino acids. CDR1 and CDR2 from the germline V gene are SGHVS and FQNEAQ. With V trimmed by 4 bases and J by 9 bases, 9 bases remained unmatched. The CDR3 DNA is TGTGCCAGCAGCTCTCGGACTAGGAGGAGTGAGCAGTTCTTC. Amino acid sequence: CASSSRTRRSEQFF.

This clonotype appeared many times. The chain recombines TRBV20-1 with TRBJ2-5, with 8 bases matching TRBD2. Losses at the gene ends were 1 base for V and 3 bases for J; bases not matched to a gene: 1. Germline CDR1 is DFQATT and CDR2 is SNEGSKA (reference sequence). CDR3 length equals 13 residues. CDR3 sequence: CSARGSGEETQYF. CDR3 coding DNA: TGCAGTGCTAGAGGTAGCGGGGAAGAGACCCAGTACTTC.